These 9 T cell receptor beta chains share one sample of origin, sequenced in a study of cytomegalovirus exposure and HLA in healthy donors. Use of 60 Vbeta and 13 Jbeta primers characterized the PCR. The repertoire was sequenced with immunoSEQ multiplex PCR; TCRdb's copy has only in-frame clones and lacks some. The sample has 90,000 to 100,000 clones; 70% are singletons. Sequenced: PBMCs. These receptors were taken from a man between 50 and 59 years old in good health and CMV-seronegative.

This sequence joins TRBV6-1 and TRBJ1-3; the match to TRBD1 covers 7 bases. V shed 5 bases and J 3 bases; nucleotides not matched to a gene: 7. The CDR3 consists of 15 residues. Per the germline V gene, CDR1 is MNHNS and CDR2 is SASEGT. The CDR3 spells CASSSHRGDGNTIYF. In nucleotides, the CDR3 is TGTGCCAGCAGTTCCCACAGGGGCGATGGAAACACCATATATTTT.

V and J are TRBV5-6 and TRBJ2-7; 10 nucleotides agree with TRBD1. V lost 3 bases and J lost 5; bases outside the gene matches: 5. CDR1 SGHDT and CDR2 YYEEEE come from the germline V gene. This CDR3 contains 14 residues. The CDR3 bases are TGTGCCAGCAGCTCGACAGGGGGCTTCAACGAGCAGTACTTC. Translation gives CASSSTGGFNEQYF.

The chain combines TRBV9 with TRBJ2-1; 8 bases match TRBD2. The CDR3 runs 15 residues. Germline V CDR1 and CDR2: SGDLS, YYNGEE. V trimming: 3 bases; J trimming: 0 bases; junction bases outside the gene matches: 2. The CDR3 reads CASSGTSSSYNEQFF. As DNA, the CDR3 is TGTGCCAGCAGCGGGACTAGCAGCTCCTACAATGAGCAGTTCTTC.

V is TRBV6-9 and J is TRBJ1-5; D not certain. The CDR3 is made up of 14 amino acids. Deletions cut 1 base from V and 2 bases from J, with 6 bases between. Germline V CDR1 and CDR2: MNHGY, SVAAGI. In nucleotides, the CDR3 is TGTGCCAGCAGTTATTTGCCAGGCAATCAGCCCCAGCATTTT. This encodes CASSYLPGNQPQHF.

The rearrangement uses TRBV5-6 and TRBJ2-5, with 7 positions matching TRBD1. The J call may be incorrect, as the DNA end agrees better with TRBJ2-7. CDR1 and CDR2 (germline): SGHDT, YYEEEE. This CDR3 has 17 residues. The CDR3 region has the DNA TGTGCCAGCAGCCCCCGGGGCAGGGGGTTCCTCCTCCACGAGCAGTACTTC. Translation gives CASSPRGRGFLLHEQYF.

V is TRBV18 and J is TRBJ2-5; 8 nucleotides agree with TRBD1. Gene TRBJ2-7 matches the end of the DNA better, so the J call may be wrong. CDR1 is KGHSH and CDR2 is LQKENI in the germline V gene. The CDR3 loop spans 16 amino acids. Written as DNA, the CDR3 is TGTGCCAGCTCATCCCGACAGGGGAATCTAGCCTACGAGCAGTACTTC. This sequence encodes CASSSRQGNLAYEQYF.

V is TRBV10-1 and J is TRBJ2-7; weak D call: TRBD2 (5 bases). This CDR3 comprises 12 residues. Per the germline V gene, CDR1 is WNHNN and CDR2 is SYGVQD (reference sequence). Trimming removed 0 bases from V and 5 bases from J, with 5 bases in between. Here the CDR3 DNA reads TGCGCCAGCAGTGAGTCGAGGGACGAGCAGTACTTC. This translates into CASSESRDEQYF.

A few counts support this clone. The genes are TRBV7-9 and TRBJ2-2; 7 bases match TRBD1. Germline V gene data show CDR1 as SEHNR and CDR2 as FQNEAQ (reference sequence). J was trimmed by 6 bases and V by 5 bases; bases with no gene match: 6. This CDR3 contains 14 residues. The CDR3 DNA sequence: TGTGCCAGCAGCCGACAGGGATTAGCCGGGGAGCTGTTTTTT. As protein: CASSRQGLAGELFF. Complete variable domain (other parts from reference TRBV7-9 and TRBJ2-2): DTGVSQNPRHKITKRGQNVTFRCDPISEHNRLYWYRQTLGQGPEFLTYFQNEAQLEKSRLLSDRFSAERPKGSFSTLEIQRTEQGDSAMYLCASSRQGLAGELFFGEGSRLTVL.

This clone is a singleton in its sample. The rearrangement joins TRBV27 to TRBJ2-3, with D uncertain. Deletions cut 4 bases from V and 3 bases from J, with 17 bases between. There are 16 residues in the CDR3. Germline CDR1 and CDR2: MNHEY and SMNVEV (reference sequence). The CDR3 spells CASSSVVLPRTDTQYF. In DNA form, the CDR3 reads TGTGCCAGCAGTTCTGTGGTTCTTCCCCGGACAGATACGCAGTATTTT.